This entry features one TCR beta chain sequence. What it binds is not known. This sample is part of a study of blood T cells in healthy people across ages. Findings and caveats of the study: Observed TCR beta diversity showed a strong correlation with the percentage of naive T cells as measured by flow cytometry.

Germline lookup yields CDR1 DFQATT and CDR2 SNEGSKA (reference sequence). Trimming removed 5 bases at V and 4 bases at J, with 17 bases between. The CDR3 covers 14 residues. Researchers collected 9.5 to 10 milliliters of peripheral blood from every single donor. Each sample had at least 6.5 million PBMCs isolated. PCR was performed a second time for about 7 to 12 cycles using a sample-barcoded 5' primer and a J-beta primer mix. TCRdb processed the 5' RACE reads anew with MiXCR; each CDR3 protein has one entry. The repertoire holds approximately 1.5 million distinct CDR3 sequences, about 42% seen once, with approximately 4% in the top ten.

Material: blood. This TCR was recovered from a young woman in good health. This rearrangement joins TRBV20-1 to TRBJ1-1; a weak D match, TRBD1 (5 bases). CDR3 sequence: CSAAPEGRGTEAFF. The CDR3 DNA sequence: TGCAGTGCTGCCCCCGAGGGGCGCGGCACTGAAGCTTTCTTT.